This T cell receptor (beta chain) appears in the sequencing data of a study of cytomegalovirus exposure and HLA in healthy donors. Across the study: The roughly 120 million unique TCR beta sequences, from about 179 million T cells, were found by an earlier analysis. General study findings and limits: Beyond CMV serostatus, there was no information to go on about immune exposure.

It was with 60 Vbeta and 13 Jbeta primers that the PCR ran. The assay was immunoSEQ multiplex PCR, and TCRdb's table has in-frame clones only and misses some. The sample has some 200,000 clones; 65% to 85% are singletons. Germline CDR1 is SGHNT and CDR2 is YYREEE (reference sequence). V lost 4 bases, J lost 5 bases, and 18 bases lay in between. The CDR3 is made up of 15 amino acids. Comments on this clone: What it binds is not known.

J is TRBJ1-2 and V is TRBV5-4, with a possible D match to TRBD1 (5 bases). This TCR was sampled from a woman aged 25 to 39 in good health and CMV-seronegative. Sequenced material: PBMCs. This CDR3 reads CASSGGTAGGYGYTF. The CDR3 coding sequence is TGTGCCAGCAGCGGCGGGACTGCCGGCGGGTATGGCTACACCTTC.